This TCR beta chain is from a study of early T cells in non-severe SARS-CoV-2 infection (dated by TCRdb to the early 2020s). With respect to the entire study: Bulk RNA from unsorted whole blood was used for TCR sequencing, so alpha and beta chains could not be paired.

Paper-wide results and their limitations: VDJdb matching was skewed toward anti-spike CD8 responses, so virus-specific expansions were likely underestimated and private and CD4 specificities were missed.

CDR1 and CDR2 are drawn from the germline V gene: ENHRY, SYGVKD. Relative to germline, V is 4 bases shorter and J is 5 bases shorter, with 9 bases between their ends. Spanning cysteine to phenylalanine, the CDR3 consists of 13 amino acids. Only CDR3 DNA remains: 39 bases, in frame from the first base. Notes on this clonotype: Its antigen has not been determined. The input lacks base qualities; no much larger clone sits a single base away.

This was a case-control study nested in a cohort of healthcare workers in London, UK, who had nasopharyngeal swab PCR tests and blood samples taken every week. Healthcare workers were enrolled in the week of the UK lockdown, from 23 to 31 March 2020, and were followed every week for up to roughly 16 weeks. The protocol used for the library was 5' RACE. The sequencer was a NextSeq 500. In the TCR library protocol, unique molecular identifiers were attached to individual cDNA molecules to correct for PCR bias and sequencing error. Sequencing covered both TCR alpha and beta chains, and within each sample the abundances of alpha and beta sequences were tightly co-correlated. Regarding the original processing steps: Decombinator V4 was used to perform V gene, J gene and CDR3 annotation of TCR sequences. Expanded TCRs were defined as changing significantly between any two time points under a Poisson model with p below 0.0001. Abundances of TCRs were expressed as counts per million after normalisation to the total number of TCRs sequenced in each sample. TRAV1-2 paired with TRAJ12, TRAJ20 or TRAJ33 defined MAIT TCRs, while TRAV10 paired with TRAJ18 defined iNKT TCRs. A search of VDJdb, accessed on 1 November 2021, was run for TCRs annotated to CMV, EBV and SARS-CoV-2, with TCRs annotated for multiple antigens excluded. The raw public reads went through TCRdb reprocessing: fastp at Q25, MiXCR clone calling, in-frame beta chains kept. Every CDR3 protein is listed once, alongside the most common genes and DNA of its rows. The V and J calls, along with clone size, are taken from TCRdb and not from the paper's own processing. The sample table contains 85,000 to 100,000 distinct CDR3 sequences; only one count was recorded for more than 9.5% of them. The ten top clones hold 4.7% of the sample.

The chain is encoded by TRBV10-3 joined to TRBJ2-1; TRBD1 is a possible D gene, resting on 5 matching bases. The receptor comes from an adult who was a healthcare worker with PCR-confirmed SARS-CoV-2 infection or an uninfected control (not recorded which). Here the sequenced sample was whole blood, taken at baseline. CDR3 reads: CAISGKGDNEQFF. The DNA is TGTGCCATCAGTGGTAAAGGGGACAATGAGCAGTTCTTC.